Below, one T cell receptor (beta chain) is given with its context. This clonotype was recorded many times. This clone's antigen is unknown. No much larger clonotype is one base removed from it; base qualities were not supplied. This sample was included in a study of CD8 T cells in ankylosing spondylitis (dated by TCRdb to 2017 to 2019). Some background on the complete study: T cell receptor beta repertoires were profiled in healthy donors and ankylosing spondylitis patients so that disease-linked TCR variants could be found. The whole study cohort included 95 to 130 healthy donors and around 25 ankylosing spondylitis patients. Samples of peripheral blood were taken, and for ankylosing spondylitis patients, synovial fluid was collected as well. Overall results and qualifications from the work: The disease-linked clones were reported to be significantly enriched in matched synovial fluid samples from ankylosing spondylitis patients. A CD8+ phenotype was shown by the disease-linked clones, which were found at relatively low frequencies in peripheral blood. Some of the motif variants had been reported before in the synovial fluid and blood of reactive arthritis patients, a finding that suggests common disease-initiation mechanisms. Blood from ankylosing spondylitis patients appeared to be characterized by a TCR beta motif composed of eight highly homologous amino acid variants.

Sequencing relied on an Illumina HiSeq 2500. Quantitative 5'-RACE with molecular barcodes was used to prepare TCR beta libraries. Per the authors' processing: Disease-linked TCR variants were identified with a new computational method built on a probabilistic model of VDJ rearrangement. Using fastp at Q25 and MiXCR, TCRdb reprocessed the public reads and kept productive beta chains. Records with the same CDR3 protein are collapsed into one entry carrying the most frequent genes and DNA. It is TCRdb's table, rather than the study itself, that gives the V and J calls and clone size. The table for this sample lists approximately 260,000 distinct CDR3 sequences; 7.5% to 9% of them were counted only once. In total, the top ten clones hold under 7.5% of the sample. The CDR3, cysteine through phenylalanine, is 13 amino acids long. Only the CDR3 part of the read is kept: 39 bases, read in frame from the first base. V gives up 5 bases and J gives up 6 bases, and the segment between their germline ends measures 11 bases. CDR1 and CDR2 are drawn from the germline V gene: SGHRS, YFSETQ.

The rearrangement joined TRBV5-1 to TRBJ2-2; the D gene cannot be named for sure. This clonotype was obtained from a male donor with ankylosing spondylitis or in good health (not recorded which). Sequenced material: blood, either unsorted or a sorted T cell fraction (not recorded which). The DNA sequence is TGCGCCAGCAGTTACATAGGCGCCGGGGAGCTGTTTTTT. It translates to CASSYIGAGELFF.